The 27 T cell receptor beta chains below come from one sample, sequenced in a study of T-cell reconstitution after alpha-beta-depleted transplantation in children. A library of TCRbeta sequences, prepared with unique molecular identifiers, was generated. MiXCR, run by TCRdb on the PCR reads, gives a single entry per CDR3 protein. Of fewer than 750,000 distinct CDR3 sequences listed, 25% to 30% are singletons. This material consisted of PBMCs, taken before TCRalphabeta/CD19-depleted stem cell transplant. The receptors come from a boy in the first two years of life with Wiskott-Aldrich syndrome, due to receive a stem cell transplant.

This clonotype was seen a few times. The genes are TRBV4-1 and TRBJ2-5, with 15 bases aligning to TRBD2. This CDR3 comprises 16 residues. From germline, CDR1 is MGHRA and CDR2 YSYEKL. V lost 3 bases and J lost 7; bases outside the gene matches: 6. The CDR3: CASSQGTSGGFRTQYF. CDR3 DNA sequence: TGCGCCAGCAGCCAGGGGACTAGCGGGGGGTTTAGGACCCAGTACTTC.

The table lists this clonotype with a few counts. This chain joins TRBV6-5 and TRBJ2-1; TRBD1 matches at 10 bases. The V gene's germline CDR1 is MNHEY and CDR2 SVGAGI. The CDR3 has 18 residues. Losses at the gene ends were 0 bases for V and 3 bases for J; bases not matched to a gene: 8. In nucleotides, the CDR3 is TGTGCCAGCAGTTACTCCCTGAAGACAGGGGGCCTCTACAATGAGCAGTTCTTC. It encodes CASSYSLKTGGLYNEQFF.

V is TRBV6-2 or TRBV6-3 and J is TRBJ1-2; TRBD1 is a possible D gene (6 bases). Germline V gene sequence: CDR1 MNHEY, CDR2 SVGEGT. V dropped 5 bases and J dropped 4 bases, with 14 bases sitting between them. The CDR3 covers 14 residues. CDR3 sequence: CASSTRGQIYGYTF. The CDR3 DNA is TGTGCCAGCAGTACCCGTGGACAGATCTATGGCTACACCTTC.

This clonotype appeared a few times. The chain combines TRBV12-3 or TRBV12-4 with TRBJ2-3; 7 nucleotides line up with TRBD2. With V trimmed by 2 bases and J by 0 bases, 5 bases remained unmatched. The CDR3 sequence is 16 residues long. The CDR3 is CASSLLASGSTDTQYF. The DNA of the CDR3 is TGTGCCAGCAGTTTACTCGCTAGCGGAAGCACAGATACGCAGTATTTT.

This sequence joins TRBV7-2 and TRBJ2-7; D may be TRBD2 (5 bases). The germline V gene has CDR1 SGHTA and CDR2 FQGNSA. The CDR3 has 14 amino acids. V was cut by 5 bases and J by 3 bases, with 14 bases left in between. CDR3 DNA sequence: TGTGCCAGCAGCATCGTACTAGGCGACTACGAGCAGTACTTC. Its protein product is CASSIVLGDYEQYF.

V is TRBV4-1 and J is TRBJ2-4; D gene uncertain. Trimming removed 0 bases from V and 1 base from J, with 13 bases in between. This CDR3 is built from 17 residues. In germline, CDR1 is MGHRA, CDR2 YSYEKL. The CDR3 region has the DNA TGCGCCAGCAGCCAAGATTCGCCCTTGTTCGCCAAAAACATTCAGTACTTC. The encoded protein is CASSQDSPLFAKNIQYF.

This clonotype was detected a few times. The CDR3 sequence: CSARTSGSGEQYF. The CDR3, as DNA: TGCAGCGCCCGGACTAGCGGGAGTGGAGAGCAGTACTTC. This chain joins TRBV29-1 and TRBJ2-7, with TRBD2 matching 13 bases. This CDR3 region has 13 residues. V dropped 7 bases and J dropped 7; count of bases not matched to a gene: 7. Germline lookup yields CDR1 SQVTM and CDR2 ANQGSEA.

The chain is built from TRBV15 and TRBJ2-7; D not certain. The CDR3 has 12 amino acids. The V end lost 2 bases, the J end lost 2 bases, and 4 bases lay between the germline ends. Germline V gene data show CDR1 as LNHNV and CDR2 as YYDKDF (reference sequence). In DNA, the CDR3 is TGTGCCACCAGCAGATACCCCTACGAGCAGTACTTC. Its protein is CATSRYPYEQYF.

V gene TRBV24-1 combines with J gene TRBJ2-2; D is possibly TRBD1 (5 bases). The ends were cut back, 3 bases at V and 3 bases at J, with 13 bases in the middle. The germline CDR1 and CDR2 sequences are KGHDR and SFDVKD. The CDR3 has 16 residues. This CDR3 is CATSDQKAGHTGELFF. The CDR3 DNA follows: TGTGCCACCAGTGATCAGAAGGCAGGGCACACCGGGGAGCTGTTTTTT.

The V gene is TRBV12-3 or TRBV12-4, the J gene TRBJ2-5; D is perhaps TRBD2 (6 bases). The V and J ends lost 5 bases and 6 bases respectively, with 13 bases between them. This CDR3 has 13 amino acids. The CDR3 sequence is CASSLLARQTQYF. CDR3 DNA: TGTGCCAGCAGTCTACTAGCTCGGCAGACCCAGTACTTC.

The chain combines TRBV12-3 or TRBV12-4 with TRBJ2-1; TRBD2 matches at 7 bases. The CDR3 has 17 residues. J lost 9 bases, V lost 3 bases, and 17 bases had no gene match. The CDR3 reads CASSFRPGAGVGSEQFF. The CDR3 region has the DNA TGTGCCAGCAGTTTTAGACCCGGGGCGGGAGTTGGGTCTGAGCAGTTCTTC.

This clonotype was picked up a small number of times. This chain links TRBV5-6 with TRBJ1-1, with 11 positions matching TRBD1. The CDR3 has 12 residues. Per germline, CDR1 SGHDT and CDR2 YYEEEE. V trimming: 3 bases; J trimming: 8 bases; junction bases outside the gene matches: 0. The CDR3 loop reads CASSWDRGEAFF. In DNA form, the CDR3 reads TGTGCCAGCAGCTGGGACAGGGGGGAAGCTTTCTTT.

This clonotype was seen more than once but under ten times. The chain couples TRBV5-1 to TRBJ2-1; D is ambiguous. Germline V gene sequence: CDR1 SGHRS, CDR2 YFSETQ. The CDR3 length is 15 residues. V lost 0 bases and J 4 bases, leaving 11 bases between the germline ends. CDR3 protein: CASSLVSAGYNEQFF. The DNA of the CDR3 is TGCGCCAGCAGCTTGGTCTCTGCAGGTTACAATGAGCAGTTCTTC.

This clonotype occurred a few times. The CDR3 DNA follows: TGTGCCAGCAGCGTGGATTCAGGGGTCGCCTACGAGCAGTACTTC. The encoded protein is CASSVDSGVAYEQYF. The V call is TRBV9, the J call TRBJ2-7; TRBD1 is a possible D gene (6 bases). With 2 bases removed from V and 2 bases from J, the gap between germline ends came to 14 bases. Germline CDR1 SGDLS, CDR2 YYNGEE. The CDR3 covers 15 residues.

DNA of the CDR3: TGTGCCAGCAGTTTACGTCCCAGGACTAGCCGGGAGACCCAGTACTTC. Encoded protein: CASSLRPRTSRETQYF. The chain recombines TRBV27 with TRBJ2-5; 8 nucleotides agree with TRBD2. The V and J ends lost 2 bases and 5 bases, in that order; junction bases with no gene match: 10. The CDR3 runs to 16 residues. Germline V gene lookup returns CDR1 MNHEY and CDR2 SMNVEV (reference sequence).

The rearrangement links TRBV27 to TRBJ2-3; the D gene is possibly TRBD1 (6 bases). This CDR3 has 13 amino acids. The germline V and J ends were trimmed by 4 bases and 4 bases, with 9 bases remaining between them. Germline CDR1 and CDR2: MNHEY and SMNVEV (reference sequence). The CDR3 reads CASSYRVADTQYF. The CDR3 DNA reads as TGTGCCAGCAGTTACAGGGTTGCAGATACGCAGTATTTT.

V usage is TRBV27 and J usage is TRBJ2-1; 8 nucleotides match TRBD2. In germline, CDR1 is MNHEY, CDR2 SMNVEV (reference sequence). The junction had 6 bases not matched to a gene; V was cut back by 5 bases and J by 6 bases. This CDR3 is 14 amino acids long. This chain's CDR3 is CASSQRERSNEQFF. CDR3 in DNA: TGTGCCAGCAGTCAGCGGGAGAGATCCAATGAGCAGTTCTTC.

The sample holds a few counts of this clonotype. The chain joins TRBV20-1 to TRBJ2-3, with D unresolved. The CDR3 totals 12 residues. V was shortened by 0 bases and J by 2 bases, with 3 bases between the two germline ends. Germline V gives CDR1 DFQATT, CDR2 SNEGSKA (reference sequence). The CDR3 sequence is CSAREDTDTQYF. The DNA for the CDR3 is TGCAGTGCTAGAGAGGACACAGATACGCAGTATTTT.

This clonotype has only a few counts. Written as DNA, the CDR3 is TGCAGCGGGGGGCAGGGTGATGGCTACACCTTC. Its translation is CSGGQGDGYTF. The chain links TRBV29-1 to TRBJ1-2; a weak D match, TRBD1 (6 bases). The CDR3 consists of 11 residues. CDR1 and CDR2 (germline): SQVTM, ANQGSEA. Trimming removed 7 bases at V and 6 bases at J, with 12 bases between.

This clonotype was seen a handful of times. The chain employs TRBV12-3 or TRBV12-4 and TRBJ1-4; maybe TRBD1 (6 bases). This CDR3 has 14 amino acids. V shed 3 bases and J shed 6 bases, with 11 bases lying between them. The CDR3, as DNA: TGTGCCAGCAGTTTGTGGGGGCAGGATGAAAAACTGTTTTTT. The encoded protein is CASSLWGQDEKLFF.

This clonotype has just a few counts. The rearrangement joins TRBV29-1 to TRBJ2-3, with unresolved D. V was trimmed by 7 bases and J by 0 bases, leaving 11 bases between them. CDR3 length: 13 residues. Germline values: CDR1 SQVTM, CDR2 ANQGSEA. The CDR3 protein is CSAQTDSTDTQYF. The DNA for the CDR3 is TGCAGCGCACAGACGGATAGCACAGATACGCAGTATTTT.

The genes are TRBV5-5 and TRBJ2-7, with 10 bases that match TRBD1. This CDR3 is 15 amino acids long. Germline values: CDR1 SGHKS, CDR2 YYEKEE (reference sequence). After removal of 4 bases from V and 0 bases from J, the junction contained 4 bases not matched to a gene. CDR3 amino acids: CASSPWTGGSYEQYF. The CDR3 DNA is TGTGCCAGCAGCCCCTGGACAGGGGGCTCCTACGAGCAGTACTTC.

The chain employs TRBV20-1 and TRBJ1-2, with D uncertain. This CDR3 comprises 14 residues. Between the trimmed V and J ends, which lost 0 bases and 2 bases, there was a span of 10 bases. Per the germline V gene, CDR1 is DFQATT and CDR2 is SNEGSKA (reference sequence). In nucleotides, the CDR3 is TGCAGTGCTAGAGATCATCGGCAGAACTATGGCTACACCTTC. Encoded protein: CSARDHRQNYGYTF.

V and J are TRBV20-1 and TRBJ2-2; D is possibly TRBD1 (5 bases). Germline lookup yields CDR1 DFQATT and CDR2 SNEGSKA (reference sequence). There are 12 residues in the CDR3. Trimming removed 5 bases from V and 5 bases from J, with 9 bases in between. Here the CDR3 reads CSAGAQTGELFF. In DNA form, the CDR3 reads TGCAGTGCTGGGGCCCAGACCGGGGAGCTGTTTTTT.

This CDR3 is CASSLEQGGIDTQYF. CDR3 DNA sequence: TGCGCCAGCAGCTTGGAGCAGGGAGGAATAGATACGCAGTATTTT. The rearrangement uses TRBV5-1 and TRBJ2-3; TRBD2 might be the D (6 bases). The CDR3 is made up of 15 amino acids. Germline-derived CDR1 and CDR2 are SGHRS and YFSETQ. Trimming pared 0 bases from V and 5 bases from J, leaving 13 bases between.

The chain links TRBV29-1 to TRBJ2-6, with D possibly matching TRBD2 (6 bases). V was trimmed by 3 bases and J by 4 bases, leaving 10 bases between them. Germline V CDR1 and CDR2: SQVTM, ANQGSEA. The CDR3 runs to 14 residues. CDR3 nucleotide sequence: TGCAGCGTTGATACGGGGGAAGGGGCCAACGTCCTGACTTTC. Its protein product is CSVDTGEGANVLTF.

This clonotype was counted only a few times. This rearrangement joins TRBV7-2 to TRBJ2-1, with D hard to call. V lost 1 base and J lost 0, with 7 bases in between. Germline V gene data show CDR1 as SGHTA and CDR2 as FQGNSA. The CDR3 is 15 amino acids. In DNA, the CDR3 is TGTGCCAGCAGCTTAGAAGCTAGCTCCTACAATGAGCAGTTCTTC. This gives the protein CASSLEASSYNEQFF.